The T cell receptor beta chain described here comes from a study of blood T cell repertoires in COVID-19. Study background: The origin of the acute and convalescent COVID-19 samples was the United States, Italy and Spain. T cells, B-cell-depleted T cells, or PBMCs provided the cDNA or gDNA that served as material.

V gave up 0 bases and J gave up 0 bases; unmatched junction bases: 6. The CDR3 loop spans 17 amino acids. Germline assignment: CDR1 LGHNA and CDR2 YNFKEQ. Original analysis: From reference gene primer amplification, estimates of nucleated cell counts were derived. The protocol was immunoSEQ multiplex PCR, while the TCRdb copy is restricted to in-frame clones and leaves out a portion. D and trimming were read from the DNA, whereas the V and J calls and clone size are those reported in that table. This sample has roughly 100,000 clones, with roughly three quarters found just once. The sample comprised peripheral blood. The sequence was collected from a woman aged 80 or older with acute or convalescent COVID-19. The chain carries TRBV4-2 and TRBJ2-3; 7 bases align to TRBD2. CDR3 DNA sequence: TGTGCCAGCAGCCAAGACTCTGGCGGGAGTAGCACAGATACGCAGTATTTT. This sequence encodes CASSQDSGGSSTDTQYF.